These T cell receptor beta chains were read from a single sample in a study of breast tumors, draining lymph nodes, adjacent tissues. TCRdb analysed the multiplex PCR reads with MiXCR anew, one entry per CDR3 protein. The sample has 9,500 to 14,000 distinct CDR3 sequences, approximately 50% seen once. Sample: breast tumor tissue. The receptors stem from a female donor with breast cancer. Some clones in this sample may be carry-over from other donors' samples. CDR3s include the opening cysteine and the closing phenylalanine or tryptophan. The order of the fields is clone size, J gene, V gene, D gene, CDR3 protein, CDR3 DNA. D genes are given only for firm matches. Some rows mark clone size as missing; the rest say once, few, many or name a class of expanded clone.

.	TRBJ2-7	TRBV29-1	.	CSVLPTASYEQYF	TGCAGCGTGCTTCCGACGGCAAGCTACGAGCAGTACTTC
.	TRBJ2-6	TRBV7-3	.	CASSPRTGVLLGANVLTF	TGTGCCAGCAGCCCGAGGACCGGGGTCCTTCTCGGGGCCAACGTCCTGACTTTC
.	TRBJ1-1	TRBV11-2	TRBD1	CASSLGGTGQGNTEAFF	TGTGCCAGCAGCTTAGGCGGGACAGGACAGGGGAACACTGAAGCTTTCTTT
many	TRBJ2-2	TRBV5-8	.	CASSLVASARLTGELFF	TGTGCCAGCAGCTTGGTGGCTAGTGCTAGACTCACCGGGGAGCTGTTTTTT
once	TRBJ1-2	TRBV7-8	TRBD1	CASSSGQGWYGYTF	TGTGCCAGCAGCTCGGGACAGGGGTGGTATGGCTACACCTTC
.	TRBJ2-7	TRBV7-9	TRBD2	CASSLVSLAGGNEQYF	TGTGCCAGCAGCTTAGTGAGCCTAGCGGGAGGGAACGAGCAGTACTTC
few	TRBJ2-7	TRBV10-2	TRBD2	CASSNPGTSGPRQYF	TGCGCCAGCAGCAATCCCGGGACTAGCGGACCGAGGCAGTACTTC
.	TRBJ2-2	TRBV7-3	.	CASSISGAGELFF	TGTGCCAGCAGCATTTCCGGGGCCGGGGAGCTGTTTTTT
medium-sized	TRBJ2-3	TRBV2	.	CASIAGSDTQYF	TGTGCCAGCATTGCCGGGTCAGATACGCAGTATTTT
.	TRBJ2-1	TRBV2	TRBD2	CASSSPWASGGLEGSDEQFF	TGTGCCAGCAGTTCCCCCTGGGCTAGCGGGGGCCTAGAGGGTTCCGATGAGCAGTTCTTC
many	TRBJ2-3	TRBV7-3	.	CASSDGGATTDTQYF	TGTGCCAGCAGCGACGGGGGAGCGACCACAGATACGCAGTATTTT
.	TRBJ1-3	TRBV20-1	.	CSARPVGGAGNTIYF	TGCAGTGCTAGACCCGTGGGGGGTGCCGGAAACACCATATATTTT
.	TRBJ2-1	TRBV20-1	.	CSARIDIGSNEQFF	TGCAGTGCTAGAATAGATATTGGTAGTAATGAGCAGTTCTTC
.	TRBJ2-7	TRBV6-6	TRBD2	CASSPRTSGEFYEQYF	TGTGCCAGCAGTCCCAGGACTAGCGGGGAGTTCTACGAGCAGTACTTC
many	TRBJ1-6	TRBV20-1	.	CSASLQGGNSPLHF	TGCAGTGCTAGTCTGCAGGGTGGGAATTCACCCCTCCACTTT
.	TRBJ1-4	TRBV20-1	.	CSAHLGRGHEKLFF	TGCAGTGCTCACCTCGGGAGAGGACATGAAAAACTGTTTTTT
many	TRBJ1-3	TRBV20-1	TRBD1	CSANPGQGGNTIYF	TGCAGTGCAAACCCGGGACAGGGTGGAAACACCATATATTTT
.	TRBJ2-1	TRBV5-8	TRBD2	CATGGVELEQFF	TGTGCCACCGGGGGGGTAGAGTTGGAGCAGTTCTTC
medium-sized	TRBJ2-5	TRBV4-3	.	CASSQVHRETQYF	TGCGCCAGCAGCCAAGTCCACCGGGAGACCCAGTACTTC
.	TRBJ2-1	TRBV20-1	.	CSARKTSRLGNEQFF	TGCAGTGCTAGGAAAACTAGCCGGTTGGGCAATGAGCAGTTCTTC
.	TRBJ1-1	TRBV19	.	CASSIEETGVDTEAFF	TGTGCCAGTAGTATAGAGGAAACCGGGGTCGATACTGAAGCTTTCTTT
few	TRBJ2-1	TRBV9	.	CASSVSGISYNEQFF	TGTGCCAGCAGCGTTAGTGGGATCTCCTACAATGAGCAGTTCTTC